The 20 T cell receptor beta chains reported below all come from one sample, sequenced in a study of persistence of HIV-infected CD4 T cells. Cells were stimulated with overlapping HIV-1 Gag 15-mer peptides. Sorted nonresponding memory CD4+ T cells were CD40L-negative, CD69-negative, CD45RO-high. The immunoSEQ assay was version 4, run in survey mode. Assay used: immunoSEQ multiplex PCR; TCRdb lists only in-frame clones, some missing. The sample includes tens of thousands of clones, about 77% seen only once; the top ten take roughly 1.8%. Antigens of these TCRs are unknown. The source material was CD4+ T cells sorted from PBMCs after roughly 18-hour stimulation, sampled from a patient who received antiretroviral therapy. These receptors were collected from an adult man with HIV who was CMV-seropositive.

V gene TRBV5-6 combines with J gene TRBJ1-4, with a possible D match to TRBD1 (6 bases). The CDR3 consists of 16 residues. With 3 bases removed from V and 6 bases from J, the gap between germline ends came to 18 bases. CDR1 is SGHDT, CDR2 YYEEEE, per germline. The CDR3 reads CASSSRRGGLDEKLFF. CDR3 nucleotides: TGTGCCAGCAGCTCTAGGCGAGGGGGTTTGGATGAAAAACTGTTTTTT.

This clone was detected a few times. The genes are TRBV28 and TRBJ1-4; 9 positions match TRBD1. V lost 3 bases and J lost 7; bases outside the gene matches: 9. Germline V gives CDR1 MDHEN, CDR2 SYDVKM. CDR3 length: 16 residues. The CDR3 coding sequence is TGTGCCAGCAGTTTGGGGACAGGGAGGTGGGGTGAAAAACTGTTTTTT. It translates to CASSLGTGRWGEKLFF.

The rearrangement joins TRBV18 to TRBJ2-4; D ambiguous. CDR3 length: 17 amino acids. Germline-derived CDR1 and CDR2 are KGHSH and LQKENI. Trimming cost V 0 bases and J 0 bases, with 12 bases left between them. CDR3 nucleotide sequence: TGTGCCAGCTCACCACCGCTCGGCGCTCTAGCCAAAAACATTCAGTACTTC. This codes for CASSPPLGALAKNIQYF. The variable domain in full, completed from reference TRBV18 and TRBJ2-4, reads NAGVMQNPRHLVRRRGQEARLRCSPMKGHSHVYWYRQLPEEGLKFMVYLQKENIIDESGMPKERFSAEFPKEGPSILRIQQVVRGDSAAYFCASSPPLGALAKNIQYFGAGTRLSVL.

The rearrangement links TRBV7-9 to TRBJ1-3; maybe TRBD1 (6 bases). Between the trimmed V and J ends, which lost 3 bases and 2 bases, there was a span of 11 bases. Germline CDR1 reads SEHNR; CDR2 reads FQNEAQ (reference sequence). This CDR3 comprises 15 residues. The CDR3 nucleotides are TGTGCCAGCAGCTTGAGGGGGAGTACTGGAAACACCATATATTTT. Amino acids: CASSLRGSTGNTIYF.

The J gene is TRBJ2-2, the V gene TRBV6-5; no reliable D call. Trimming took off 2 bases at V and 4 bases at J, with 11 bases between the two ends. Germline CDR1 and CDR2: MNHEY and SVGAGI. CDR3 length: 15 residues. In DNA form, the CDR3 reads TGTGCCAGCAGTTACACACGGAGTCTCACCGGGGAGCTGTTTTTT. Protein: CASSYTRSLTGELFF.

The chain joins TRBV12-3 or TRBV12-4 to TRBJ2-7; D is ambiguous. Trimming shortened V by 3 bases and J by 3 bases, and 6 bases separated the two germline ends. This CDR3 is 12 amino acids long. CDR3 in DNA: TGTGCCAGCAGTTTTCTCAGCTACGAGCAGTACTTC. It encodes CASSFLSYEQYF.

This clone was observed once. V is TRBV2 and J is TRBJ1-2; 7 bases agree with TRBD1. J lost 5 bases, V lost 6 bases, and 15 bases had no gene match. CDR3 length equals 16 residues. CDR1 and CDR2 (germline): SNHLY, FYNNEI. CDR3 bases: TGTGCCAGCAGGACAGCCGGGACAGCAAAAGGATATGGCTACACCTTC. Its translation: CASRTAGTAKGYGYTF.

CDR3 nucleotide sequence: TGTGCCAGCAGCTTAGGCGGACGGCTGTACTTC. Encoded protein: CASSLGGRLYF. The rearrangement joins TRBV11-3 to TRBJ2-7; D remains ambiguous. The CDR3 length is 11 residues. CDR1 and CDR2 (germline): SGHNT, YENEEA. Trimming took 1 base from V and 12 from J, leaving 10 bases between them.

The chain combines TRBV5-8 with TRBJ1-1, with D unresolved. Trimming took 4 bases from V and 0 from J, leaving 7 bases between them. The CDR3 spans 13 residues. Germline V gives CDR1 SGHTS, CDR2 YDEGEE. Here the CDR3 DNA reads TGTGCCAGCAGCCGGGCCATGAACACTGAAGCTTTCTTT. This sequence encodes CASSRAMNTEAFF.

The chain joins TRBV5-4 to TRBJ2-1; 11 nucleotides align to TRBD1. The ends lost 3 bases at V and 9 bases at J; junction bases unmatched: 8. CDR1 and CDR2 (germline): SGHNT, YYREEE (reference sequence). This CDR3 region has 15 residues. The CDR3 coding sequence is TGTGCCAGCAGCTCCGGAGGACAGGGGGCGAGTGAGCAGTTCTTC. Protein sequence: CASSSGGQGASEQFF. Full variable domain (outside the CDR3, taken from reference TRBV5-4 and TRBJ2-1): ETGVTQSPTHLIKTRGQQVTLRCSSQSGHNTVSWYQQALGQGPQFIFQYYREEENGRGNFPPRFSGLQFPNYSSELNVNALELDDSALYLCASSSGGQGASEQFFGPGTRLTVL.

The CDR3: CASSDWGGGELFF. The CDR3 DNA reads as TGTGCCAGCAGTGACTGGGGTGGCGGGGAGCTGTTTTTT. The chain is built from TRBV2 and TRBJ2-2, with unresolved D. V lost 3 bases and J lost 7, with 9 bases in between. CDR3 length equals 13 residues. Looked up from germline, CDR1 is SNHLY and CDR2 is FYNNEI.

This CDR3 reads CASSQSDRGNLWDTQYF. As DNA, the CDR3 is TGCGCCAGCAGCCAATCCGACAGGGGAAACCTGTGGGATACGCAGTATTTT. V and J are TRBV4-1 and TRBJ2-3; 8 nucleotides align to TRBD1. The CDR3 is made up of 17 amino acids. V lost 2 bases and J lost 6; bases outside the gene matches: 13. CDR1 and CDR2 from the germline V gene are MGHRA and YSYEKL.

The rearrangement links TRBV19 to TRBJ1-5; unclear D gene. V was clipped by 4 bases and J by 2 bases, with 9 bases between them. The CDR3 totals 14 residues. Germline CDR1 LNHDA, CDR2 SQIVND (reference sequence). The CDR3 DNA reads TGTGCCAGTAGTAACTCTCTGGGCAATCAGCCCCAGCATTTT. Amino acid sequence: CASSNSLGNQPQHF.

The CDR3 DNA reads TGTGCCATCAGTGAGCCAGTTCAGGGGACCAACAATGAGCAGTTCTTC. Translated, it gives CAISEPVQGTNNEQFF. The genes are TRBV10-3 and TRBJ2-1, with a weak D call TRBD1 (6 bases). The length of the CDR3 is 16 residues. Trimming removed 2 bases at V and 5 bases at J, with 16 bases between. The germline V gene encodes CDR1 ENHRY and CDR2 SYGVKD.

The rearrangement uses TRBV4-2 and TRBJ2-3; D ambiguous. Germline CDR1 and CDR2: LGHNA and YNFKEQ. V was shortened by 1 base and J by 1 base, with 9 bases between the two germline ends. The CDR3 runs to 15 residues. In DNA form, the CDR3 reads TGTGCCAGCAGCCAAGGTGGCTCCGGCACAGATACGCAGTATTTT. This gives the protein CASSQGGSGTDTQYF.

V and J are TRBV7-3 and TRBJ2-6, with D perhaps assigned TRBD1 or TRBD2 (6 bases each). Between the trimmed V and J ends, which lost 2 bases and 4 bases, there was a span of 9 bases. The CDR3 is 15 amino acids. In germline, CDR1 is SGHTA, CDR2 FQGTGA. The CDR3 region is CASSLRGQGANVLTF. The CDR3 coding sequence is TGTGCCAGCAGCTTACGGGGGCAAGGGGCCAACGTCCTGACTTTC.

The genes are TRBV28 and TRBJ2-7, with 10 nucleotides matching TRBD1. The CDR3 length is 16 residues. Germline CDR1 reads MDHEN; CDR2 reads SYDVKM. V lost 6 bases and J lost 4; bases outside the gene matches: 12. The CDR3 sequence is CASRRPGTGVRYEQYF. The CDR3 nucleotides read TGTGCCAGCAGGCGACCCGGGACAGGGGTGAGATACGAGCAGTACTTC.

The CDR3 coding sequence is TGTGCCGCCTCAGGAGGACAGGGACTAAATGAGCAGTTCTTC. Its translation is CAASGGQGLNEQFF. The chain recombines TRBV2 with TRBJ2-1; possibly TRBD1 for D (8 bases). V was clipped by 11 bases and J by 7 bases, with 21 bases between them. Germline loops: CDR1 SNHLY, CDR2 FYNNEI. The CDR3 spans 14 residues.

The chain is built from TRBV30 and TRBJ2-6; 8 bases are shared with TRBD2. Germline CDR1 and CDR2: GTSNPN and SVGIG (reference sequence). This CDR3 region has 15 residues. V lost 4 bases and J lost 2; bases outside the gene matches: 4. The CDR3 spells CAWTLGGAGANVLTF. CDR3 nucleotides: TGTGCCTGGACTCTCGGGGGGGCTGGGGCCAACGTCCTGACTTTC. Full variable domain (outside the CDR3, taken from reference TRBV30 and TRBJ2-6): SQTIHQWPATLVQPVGSPLSLECTVEGTSNPNLYWYRQAAGRGLQLLFYSVGIGQISSEVPQNLSASRPQDRQFILSSKKLLLSDSGFYLCAWTLGGAGANVLTFGAGSRLTVL.

The chain has TRBV5-4 and TRBJ1-2; D remains unclear. Germline V gene lookup returns CDR1 SGHNT and CDR2 YYREEE (reference sequence). This CDR3 comprises 14 residues. With 4 bases removed from V and 4 bases from J, the gap between germline ends came to 14 bases. CDR3 in amino acids: CASSPGLSSYGYTF. In nucleotides, the CDR3 is TGTGCCAGCAGCCCTGGACTATCCTCCTATGGCTACACCTTC.